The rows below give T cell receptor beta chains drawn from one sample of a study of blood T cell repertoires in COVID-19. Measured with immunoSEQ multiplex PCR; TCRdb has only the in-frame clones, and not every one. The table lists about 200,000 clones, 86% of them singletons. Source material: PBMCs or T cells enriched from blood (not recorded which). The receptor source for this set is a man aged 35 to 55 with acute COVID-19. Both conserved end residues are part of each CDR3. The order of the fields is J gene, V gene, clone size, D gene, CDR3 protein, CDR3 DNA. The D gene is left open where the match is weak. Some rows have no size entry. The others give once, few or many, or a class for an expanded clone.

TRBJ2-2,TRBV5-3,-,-,CARSPVGGEGVDTGELFF,TGTGCCAGAAGCCCCGTCGGTGGGGAAGGGGTGGACACCGGGGAGCTGTTTTTT
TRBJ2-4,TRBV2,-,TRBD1,CASSEPGQGLGNIQYF,TGTGCCAGCAGTGAACCTGGACAGGGTTTGGGAAACATTCAGTACTTC
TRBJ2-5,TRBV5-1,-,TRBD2,CASSPVGTSGRWRETQYF,TGCGCCAGCAGCCCGGTAGGGACTAGCGGGCGCTGGCGAGAGACCCAGTACTTC
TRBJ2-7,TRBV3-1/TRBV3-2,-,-,CASSQSGGSHEQYF,TGTGCCAGCAGCCAATCTGGGGGGAGCCACGAGCAGTACTTC
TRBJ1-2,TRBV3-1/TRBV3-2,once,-,CASSQDGTGVNGYTF,TGTGCCAGCAGCCAAGACGGTACAGGAGTGAATGGCTACACCTTC
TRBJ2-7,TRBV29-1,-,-,CSGDSRGYEQYF,TGCAGCGGCGACAGTAGGGGCTACGAGCAGTACTTC
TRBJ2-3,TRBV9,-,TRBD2,CASSEGLSTDTQYF,TGTGCCAGCAGCGAGGGACTAAGCACAGATACGCAGTATTTT
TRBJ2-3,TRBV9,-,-,CASSVGTTSTDTQYF,TGTGCCAGCAGCGTTGGGACAACTAGCACAGATACGCAGTATTTT
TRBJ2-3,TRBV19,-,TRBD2,CASSPRGADTQYF,TGTGCCAGTAGCCCCCGGGGGGCAGATACGCAGTATTTT
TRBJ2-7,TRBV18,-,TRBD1,CASSPPDRGRYEQYF,TGTGCCAGCTCACCCCCGGACAGGGGGCGGTACGAGCAGTACTTC
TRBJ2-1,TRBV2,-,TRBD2,CASSGILAGVGNEQFF,TGTGCCAGCAGTGGGATTCTAGCGGGAGTGGGCAATGAGCAGTTCTTC
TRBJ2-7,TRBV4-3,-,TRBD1,CASSQGRGWVEQYF,TGCGCCAGCAGCCAAGGCAGGGGGTGGGTCGAGCAGTACTTC
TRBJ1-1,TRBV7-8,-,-,CASSAGVNTEAFF,TGTGCCAGCAGCGCCGGGGTGAACACTGAAGCTTTCTTT
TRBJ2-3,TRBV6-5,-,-,CASSPRYLAPDTQYF,TGTGCCAGCAGCCCCCGGTATCTAGCCCCAGATACGCAGTATTTT
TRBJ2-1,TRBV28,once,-,CASSLRLDNEQFF,TGTGCCAGCAGTTTGAGACTGGACAATGAGCAGTTCTTC
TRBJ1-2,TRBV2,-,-,CASRVGTLNGYTF,TGTGCCAGCAGGGTTGGGACTCTAAATGGCTACACCTTC
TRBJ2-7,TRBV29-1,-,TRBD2,CSVAPGLAGTSYEQYF,TGCAGCGTGGCCCCGGGACTAGCGGGAACCTCCTACGAGCAGTACTTC
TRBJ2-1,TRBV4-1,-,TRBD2,CASSQNGLADRNEQFF,TGCGCCAGCAGCCAAAACGGACTAGCGGACCGCAATGAGCAGTTCTTC
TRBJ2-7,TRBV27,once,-,CASSFEPPHYGSYEQYF,TGTGCCAGCAGTTTCGAACCCCCACACTACGGCTCCTACGAGCAGTACTTC
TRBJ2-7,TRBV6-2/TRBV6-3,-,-,CASSYWGGAGDEQYF,TGTGCCAGCAGTTACTGGGGGGGCGCCGGGGACGAGCAGTACTTC
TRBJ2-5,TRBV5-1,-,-,CASSSIAQYQETQYF,TGCGCCAGCAGCTCTATCGCACAGTACCAAGAGACCCAGTACTTC
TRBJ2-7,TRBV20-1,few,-,CSRQASYEQYF,TGCAGTCGACAGGCATCCTACGAGCAGTACTTC
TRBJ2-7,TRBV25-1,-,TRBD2,CASSERGLASYEQYF,TGTGCCAGCAGTGAACGGGGACTAGCTTCCTACGAGCAGTACTTC
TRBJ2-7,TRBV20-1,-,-,CSAPGARQYF,TGCAGTGCTCCAGGGGCTAGGCAGTACTTC
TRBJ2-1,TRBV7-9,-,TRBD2,CASSFLGSGREDEQFF,TGTGCCAGCAGCTTTTTGGGTAGCGGGAGGGAAGATGAGCAGTTCTTC
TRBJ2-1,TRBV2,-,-,CASRQGVNEQFF,TGTGCCAGCAGGCAGGGTGTTAATGAGCAGTTCTTC
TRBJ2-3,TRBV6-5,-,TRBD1,CASRWDRDTDTQYF,TGTGCCAGCAGGTGGGACAGAGACACAGATACGCAGTATTTT
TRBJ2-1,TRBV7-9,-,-,CASSFRGGPRNEQFF,TGTGCCAGCAGCTTCAGGGGAGGGCCTAGGAATGAGCAGTTCTTC
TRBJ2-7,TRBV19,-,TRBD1,CASSISQGTSYEQYF,TGTGCCAGTAGTATATCACAGGGGACCTCCTACGAGCAGTACTTC
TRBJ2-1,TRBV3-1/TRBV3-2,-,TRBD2,CASTDLTGTSENYNEQFF,TGTGCCAGCACCGACCTCACAGGGACTAGCGAGAACTACAATGAGCAGTTCTTC
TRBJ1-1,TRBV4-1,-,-,CASSQGQMNTEAFF,TGCGCCAGCAGCCAAGGGCAAATGAACACTGAAGCTTTCTTT
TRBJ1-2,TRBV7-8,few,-,CASSPELNREGYTF,TGTGCCAGCAGCCCAGAATTAAACAGGGAAGGCTACACCTTC
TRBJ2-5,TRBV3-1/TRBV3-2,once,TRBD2,CASSHSGSWETQYF,TGTGCCAGCAGCCATAGCGGGAGTTGGGAGACCCAGTACTTC
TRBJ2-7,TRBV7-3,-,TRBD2,CASSLIVAGADEQYF,TGTGCCAGCAGCTTAATTGTAGCGGGAGCGGACGAGCAGTACTTC
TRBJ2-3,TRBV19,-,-,CASKGTLSTDTQYF,TGTGCCAGCAAAGGGACATTGAGCACAGATACGCAGTATTTT
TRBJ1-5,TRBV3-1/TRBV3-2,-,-,CASSPMAGDQPQHF,TGTGCCAGCAGCCCCATGGCGGGGGATCAGCCCCAGCATTTT
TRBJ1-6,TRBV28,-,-,CASSLGRYNSPLHF,TGTGCCAGCAGTTTGGGGCGGTATAATTCACCCCTCCACTTT